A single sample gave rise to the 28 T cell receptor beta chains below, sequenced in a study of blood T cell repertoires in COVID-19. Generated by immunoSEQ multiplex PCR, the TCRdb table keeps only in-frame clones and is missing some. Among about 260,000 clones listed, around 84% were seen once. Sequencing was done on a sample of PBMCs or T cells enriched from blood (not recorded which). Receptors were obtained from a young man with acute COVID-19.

CDR3 sequence: CASSRTANTEAFF. The CDR3 nucleotides are TGTGCCAGCTCACGGACTGCAAACACTGAAGCTTTCTTT. The genes are TRBV18 and TRBJ1-1; D call uncertain. CDR1 KGHSH and CDR2 LQKENI come from the germline V gene. The ends were cut back, 4 bases at V and 2 bases at J, with 8 bases in the middle. The CDR3 is 13 residues long.

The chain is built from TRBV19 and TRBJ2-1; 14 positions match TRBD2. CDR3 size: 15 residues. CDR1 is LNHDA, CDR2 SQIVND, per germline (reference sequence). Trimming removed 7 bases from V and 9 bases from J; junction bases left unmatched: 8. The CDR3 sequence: CASNSGLAGELEQFF. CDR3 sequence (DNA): TGTGCCAGTAACTCGGGACTAGCGGGAGAACTTGAGCAGTTCTTC.

DNA of the CDR3: TGTGCCAGCAGCGGCGACGGGACACCTCATCAGCCCCAGCATTTT. Translation gives CASSGDGTPHQPQHF. The V and J genes are TRBV9 and TRBJ1-5; tentative D call: TRBD1 (6 bases). Trimming removed 3 bases at V and 5 bases at J, with 15 bases between. Germline values: CDR1 SGDLS, CDR2 YYNGEE. The CDR3 runs 15 residues.

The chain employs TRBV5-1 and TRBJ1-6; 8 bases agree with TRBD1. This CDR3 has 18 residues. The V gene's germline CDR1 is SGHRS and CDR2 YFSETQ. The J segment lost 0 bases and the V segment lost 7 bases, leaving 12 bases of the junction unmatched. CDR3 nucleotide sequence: TGCGCCAGCGGCCCGGGACAGGTTACTAGCTCCTATAATTCACCCCTCCACTTT. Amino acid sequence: CASGPGQVTSSYNSPLHF. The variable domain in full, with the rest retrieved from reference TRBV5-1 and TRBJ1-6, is KAGVTQTPRYLIKTRGQQVTLSCSPISGHRSVSWYQQTPGQGLQFLFEYFSETQRNKGNFPGRFSGRQFSNSRSEMNVSTLELGDSALYLCASGPGQVTSSYNSPLHFGNGTRLTVT.

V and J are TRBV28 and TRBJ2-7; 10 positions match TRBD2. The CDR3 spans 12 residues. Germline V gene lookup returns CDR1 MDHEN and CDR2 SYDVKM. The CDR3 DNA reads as TGTGCCAGCTCCGATAGCGGGGGGTTCCTTCGCGTC. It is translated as CASSDSGGFLRV.

CDR3 protein: CASSSSPTTGQGYTF. In DNA, the CDR3 is TGTGCCAGCAGTTCCTCTCCGACTACGGGACAAGGCTACACCTTC. The V and J genes are TRBV28 and TRBJ1-2; D is perhaps TRBD1 (6 bases). The CDR3 totals 15 residues. In germline, CDR1 is MDHEN, CDR2 SYDVKM. Trimming left V 4 bases short and J 8 bases short, with 20 bases between.

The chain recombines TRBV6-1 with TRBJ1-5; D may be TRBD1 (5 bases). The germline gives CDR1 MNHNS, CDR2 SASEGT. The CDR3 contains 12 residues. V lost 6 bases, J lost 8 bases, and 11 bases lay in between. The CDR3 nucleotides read TGTGCCAGCAGCAGAACGGGGGAGCCCCAGCATTTT. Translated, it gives CASSRTGEPQHF.

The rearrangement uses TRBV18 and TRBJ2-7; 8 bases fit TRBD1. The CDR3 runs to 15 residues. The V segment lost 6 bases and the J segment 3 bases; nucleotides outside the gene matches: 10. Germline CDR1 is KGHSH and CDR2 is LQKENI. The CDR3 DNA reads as TGTGCCAGCTCGCGACAGGGGTCCGCCCTCTACGAGCAGTACGTC. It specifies CASSRQGSALYEQYV.

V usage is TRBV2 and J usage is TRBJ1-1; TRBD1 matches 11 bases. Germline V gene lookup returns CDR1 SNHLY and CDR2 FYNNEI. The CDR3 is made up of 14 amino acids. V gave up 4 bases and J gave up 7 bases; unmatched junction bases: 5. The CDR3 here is CASSGGQGAIEAFF. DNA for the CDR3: TGTGCCAGCAGTGGAGGACAGGGGGCAATTGAAGCTTTCTTT.

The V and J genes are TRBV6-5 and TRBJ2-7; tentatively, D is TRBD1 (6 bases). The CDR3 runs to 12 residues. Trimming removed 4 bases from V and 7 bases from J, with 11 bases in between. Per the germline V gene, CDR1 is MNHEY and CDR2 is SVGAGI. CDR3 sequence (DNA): TGTGCCAGCAGTTCGGACAGACTTGAGCAGTACGTC. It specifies CASSSDRLEQYV.

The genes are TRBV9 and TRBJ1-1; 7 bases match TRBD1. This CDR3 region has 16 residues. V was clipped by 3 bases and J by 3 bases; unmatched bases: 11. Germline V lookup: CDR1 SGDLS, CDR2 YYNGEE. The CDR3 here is CASSAWDSWGDTEAFF. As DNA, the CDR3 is TGTGCCAGCAGCGCTTGGGACAGTTGGGGTGACACTGAAGCTTTCTTT.

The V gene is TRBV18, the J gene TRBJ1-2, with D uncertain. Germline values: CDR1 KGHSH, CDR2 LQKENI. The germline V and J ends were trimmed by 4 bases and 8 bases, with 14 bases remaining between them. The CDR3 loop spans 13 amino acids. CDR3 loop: CASSLTLREGYTF. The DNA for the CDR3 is TGTGCCAGCTCACTCACCCTGAGAGAGGGCTACACCTTC.

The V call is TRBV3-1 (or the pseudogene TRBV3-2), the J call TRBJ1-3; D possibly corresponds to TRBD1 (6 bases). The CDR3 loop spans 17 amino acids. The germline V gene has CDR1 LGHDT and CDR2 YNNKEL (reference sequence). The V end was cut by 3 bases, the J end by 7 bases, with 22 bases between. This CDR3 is CASSQLQGLALENTIYF. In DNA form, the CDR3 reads TGTGCCAGCAGCCAGCTACAGGGATTAGCTTTAGAGAACACCATATATTTT.

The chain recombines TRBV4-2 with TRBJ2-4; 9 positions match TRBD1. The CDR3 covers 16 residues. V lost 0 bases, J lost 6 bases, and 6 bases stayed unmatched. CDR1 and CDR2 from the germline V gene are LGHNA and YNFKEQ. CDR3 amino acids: CASSQDSGQGGNIQYF. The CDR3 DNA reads TGTGCCAGCAGCCAAGACTCGGGACAGGGTGGAAACATTCAGTACTTC.

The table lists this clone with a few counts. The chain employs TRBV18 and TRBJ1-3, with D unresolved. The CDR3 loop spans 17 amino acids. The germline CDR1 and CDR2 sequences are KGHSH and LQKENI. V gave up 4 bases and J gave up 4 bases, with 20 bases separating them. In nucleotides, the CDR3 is TGTGCCAGCTCACATTCGCCGGTTACAGCTTCGGGAAACACCATATATTTT. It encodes CASSHSPVTASGNTIYF.

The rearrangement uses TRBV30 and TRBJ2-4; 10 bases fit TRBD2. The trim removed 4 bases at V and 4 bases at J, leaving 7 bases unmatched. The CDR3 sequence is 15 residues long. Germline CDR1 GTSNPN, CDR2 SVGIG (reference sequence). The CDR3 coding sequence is TGTGCCTGGAAGTACCCGGGACTAGCGAAAAACATTCAGTACTTC. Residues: CAWKYPGLAKNIQYF.

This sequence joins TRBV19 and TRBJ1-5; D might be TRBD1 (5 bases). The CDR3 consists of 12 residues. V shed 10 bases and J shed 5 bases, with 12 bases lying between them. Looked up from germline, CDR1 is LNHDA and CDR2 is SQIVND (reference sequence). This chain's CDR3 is CATDGGDQPQHF. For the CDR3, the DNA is TGTGCCACAGATGGGGGGGATCAGCCCCAGCATTTT. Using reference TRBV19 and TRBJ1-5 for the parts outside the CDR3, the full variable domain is DGGITQSPKYLFRKEGQNVTLSCEQNLNHDAMYWYRQDPGQGLRLIYYSQIVNDFQKGDIAEGYSVSREKKESFPLTVTSAQKNPTAFYLCATDGGDQPQHFGDGTRLSIL.

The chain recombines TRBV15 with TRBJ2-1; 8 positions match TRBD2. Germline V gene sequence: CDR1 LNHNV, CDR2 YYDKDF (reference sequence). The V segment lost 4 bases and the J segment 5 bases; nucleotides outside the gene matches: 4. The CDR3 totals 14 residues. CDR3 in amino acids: CATSTGRVDNEQFF. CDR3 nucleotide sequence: TGTGCCACCAGCACCGGGAGGGTTGACAATGAGCAGTTCTTC.

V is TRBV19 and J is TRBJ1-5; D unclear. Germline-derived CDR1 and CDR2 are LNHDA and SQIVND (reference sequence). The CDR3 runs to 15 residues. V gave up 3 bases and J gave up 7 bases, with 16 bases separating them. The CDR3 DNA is TGTGCCAGTAGTATTCAGGAGGTGGCGGACCAGCCCCAGCATTTT. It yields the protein CASSIQEVADQPQHF. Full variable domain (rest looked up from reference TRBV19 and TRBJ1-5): DGGITQSPKYLFRKEGQNVTLSCEQNLNHDAMYWYRQDPGQGLRLIYYSQIVNDFQKGDIAEGYSVSREKKESFPLTVTSAQKNPTAFYLCASSIQEVADQPQHFGDGTRLSIL.

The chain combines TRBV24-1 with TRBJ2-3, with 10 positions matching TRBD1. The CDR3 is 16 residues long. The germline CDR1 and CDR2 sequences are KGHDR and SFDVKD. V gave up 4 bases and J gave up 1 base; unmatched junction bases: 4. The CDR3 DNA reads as TGTGCCACCAGTGACGCCGGGACAGGGGGCACAGATACGCAGTATTTT. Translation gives CATSDAGTGGTDTQYF.

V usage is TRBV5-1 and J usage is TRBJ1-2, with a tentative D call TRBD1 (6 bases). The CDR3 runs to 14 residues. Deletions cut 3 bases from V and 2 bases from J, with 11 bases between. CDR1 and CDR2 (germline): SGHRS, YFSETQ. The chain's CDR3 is CASSSDRMNYGYTF. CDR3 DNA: TGCGCCAGCAGCTCCGACAGGATGAACTATGGCTACACCTTC.

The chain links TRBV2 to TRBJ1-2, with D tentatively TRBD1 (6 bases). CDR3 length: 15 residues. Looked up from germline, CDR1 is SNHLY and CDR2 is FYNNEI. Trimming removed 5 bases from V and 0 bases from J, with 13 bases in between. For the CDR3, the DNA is TGTGCCAGCAGTCGACAGGCCCCTACTAACTATGGCTACACCTTC. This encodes CASSRQAPTNYGYTF.

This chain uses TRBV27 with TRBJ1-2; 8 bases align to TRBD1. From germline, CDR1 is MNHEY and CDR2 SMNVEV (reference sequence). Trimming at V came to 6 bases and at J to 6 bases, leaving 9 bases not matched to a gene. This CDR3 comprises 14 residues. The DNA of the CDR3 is TGTGCCAGCAGCTTACAGGGGGATTGGGATGGCTACACCTTC. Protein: CASSLQGDWDGYTF.

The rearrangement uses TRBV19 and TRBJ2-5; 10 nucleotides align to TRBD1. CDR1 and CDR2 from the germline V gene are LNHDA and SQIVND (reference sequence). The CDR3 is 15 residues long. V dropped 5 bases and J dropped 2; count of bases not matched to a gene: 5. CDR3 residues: CASSWTGGGQETQYF. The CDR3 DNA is TGTGCCAGTAGTTGGACAGGGGGAGGACAAGAGACCCAGTACTTC.

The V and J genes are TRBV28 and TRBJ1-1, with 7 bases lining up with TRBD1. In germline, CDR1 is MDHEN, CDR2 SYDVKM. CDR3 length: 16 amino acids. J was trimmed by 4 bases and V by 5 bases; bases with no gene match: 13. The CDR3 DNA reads TGTGCCAGCAGTCCGAATCAGGGGGGATTCGGCACTGAAGCTTTCTTT. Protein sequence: CASSPNQGGFGTEAFF.

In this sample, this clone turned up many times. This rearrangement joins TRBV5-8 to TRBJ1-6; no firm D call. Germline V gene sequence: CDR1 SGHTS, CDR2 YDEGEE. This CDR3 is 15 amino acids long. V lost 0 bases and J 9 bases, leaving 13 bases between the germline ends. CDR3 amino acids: CASSLAVVTRSPLHF. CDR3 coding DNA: TGTGCCAGCAGCTTGGCCGTAGTTACCCGTTCACCCCTCCACTTT. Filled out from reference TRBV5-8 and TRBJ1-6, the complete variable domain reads EAGVTQSPTHLIKTRGQQATLRCSPISGHTSVYWYQQALGLGLQFLLWYDEGEERNRGNFPPRFSGRQFPNYSSELNVNALELEDSALYLCASSLAVVTRSPLHFGNGTRLTVT.

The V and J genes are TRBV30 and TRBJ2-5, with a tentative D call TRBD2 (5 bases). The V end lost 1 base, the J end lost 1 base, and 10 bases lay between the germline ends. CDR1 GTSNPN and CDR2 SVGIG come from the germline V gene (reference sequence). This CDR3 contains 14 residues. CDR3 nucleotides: TGTGCCTGGAGTGCCGGACTGTTCCAAGAGACCCAGTACTTC. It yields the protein CAWSAGLFQETQYF.

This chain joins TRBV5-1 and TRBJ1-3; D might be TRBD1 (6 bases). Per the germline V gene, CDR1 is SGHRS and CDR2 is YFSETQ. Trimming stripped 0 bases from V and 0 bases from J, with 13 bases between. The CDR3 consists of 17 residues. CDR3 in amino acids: CASSLETGPVSGNTIYF. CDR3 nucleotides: TGCGCCAGCAGCTTGGAGACAGGTCCCGTCTCTGGAAACACCATATATTTT.